At least ten counts were recorded for the clone carrying this T cell receptor beta chain. The CDR3 runs 14 residues. Per germline, CDR1 LNHDA and CDR2 SQIVND (reference sequence). The V gene lost 7 bases and the J gene lost 5 bases, with 17 bases spanning the gap. Expressed TCRB transcripts were sequenced after all isolated RNA was converted to cDNA. Repertoires were generated with immunoSEQ multiplex PCR, while TCRdb's copy carries only in-frame clones and drops some. The sample carries roughly 150,000 clones, around 8% recorded once. This sample is drawn from a study of beta chain features in type 1 diabetes.

The genes are TRBV19 and TRBJ1-1; maybe TRBD1 (5 bases). Sequencing was performed on central memory CD4+ T cells from blood. This TCR was recovered from a man in his late teens or twenties in good health. The CDR3 nucleotides read TGTGCCAGTACCCCTCCGTGGGGGGAAACTGAAGCTTTCTTT. Protein sequence: CASTPPWGETEAFF.